This T cell receptor (beta chain) was observed in a study of control samples from healthy donors and cancer patients. Germline CDR1 and CDR2: MNHEY and SVGAGI. The CDR3 has 14 amino acids. V shed 8 bases and J shed 5 bases, with 15 bases lying between them. Some clones are missing from TCRdb's copy, which holds only in-frame ones; the method was immunoSEQ multiplex PCR. Of 70,000 to 95,000 clones in the sample, about 90% were seen once. Input material: blood. This clonotype was sampled from a man aged 50 or older in good health. V is TRBV6-5 and J is TRBJ1-4; D gene unclear. The CDR3 region has the DNA TGTGCCAGCGAGGGAAGGCAGCTAAATGAAAAACTGTTTTTT. Amino acid sequence: CASEGRQLNEKLFF.